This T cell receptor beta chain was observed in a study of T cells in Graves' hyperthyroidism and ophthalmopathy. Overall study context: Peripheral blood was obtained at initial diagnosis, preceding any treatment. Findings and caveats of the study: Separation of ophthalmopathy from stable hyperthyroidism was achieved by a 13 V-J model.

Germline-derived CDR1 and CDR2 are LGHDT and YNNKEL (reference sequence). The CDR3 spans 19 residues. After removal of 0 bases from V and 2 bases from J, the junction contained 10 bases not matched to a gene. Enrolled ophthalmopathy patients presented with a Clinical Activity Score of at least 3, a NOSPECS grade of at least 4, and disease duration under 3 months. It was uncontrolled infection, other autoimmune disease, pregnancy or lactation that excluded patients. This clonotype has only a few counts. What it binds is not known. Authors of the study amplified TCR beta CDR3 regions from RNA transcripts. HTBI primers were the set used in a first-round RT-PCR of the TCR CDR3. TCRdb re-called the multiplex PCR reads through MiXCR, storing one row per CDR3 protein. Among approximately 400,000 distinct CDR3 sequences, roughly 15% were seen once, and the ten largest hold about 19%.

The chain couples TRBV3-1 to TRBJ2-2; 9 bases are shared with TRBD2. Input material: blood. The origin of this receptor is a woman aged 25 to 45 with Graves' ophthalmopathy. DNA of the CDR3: TGTGCCAGCAGCCAAGAATTTTGGCGGGGGGGAAAAAACACCGGGGAGCTGTTTTTT. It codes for CASSQEFWRGGKNTGELFF.